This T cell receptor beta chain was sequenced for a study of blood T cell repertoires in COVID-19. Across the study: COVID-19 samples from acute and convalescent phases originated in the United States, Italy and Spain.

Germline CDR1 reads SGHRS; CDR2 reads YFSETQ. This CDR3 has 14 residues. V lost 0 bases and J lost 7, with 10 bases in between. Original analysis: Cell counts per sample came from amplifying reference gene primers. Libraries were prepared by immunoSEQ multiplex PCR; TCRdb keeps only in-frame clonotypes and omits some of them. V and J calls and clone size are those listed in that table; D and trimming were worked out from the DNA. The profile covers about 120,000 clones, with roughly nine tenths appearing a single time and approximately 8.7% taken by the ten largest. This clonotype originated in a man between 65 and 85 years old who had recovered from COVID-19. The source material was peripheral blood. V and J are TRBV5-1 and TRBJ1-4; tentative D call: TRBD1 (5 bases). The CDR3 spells CASSLGQLSEKLFF. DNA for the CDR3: TGCGCCAGCAGCTTGGGACAGCTCAGTGAAAAACTGTTTTTT. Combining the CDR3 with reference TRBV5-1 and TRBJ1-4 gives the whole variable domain KAGVTQTPRYLIKTRGQQVTLSCSPISGHRSVSWYQQTPGQGLQFLFEYFSETQRNKGNFPGRFSGRQFSNSRSEMNVSTLELGDSALYLCASSLGQLSEKLFFGSGTQLSVL.